This passage covers 21 T cell receptor beta chains from one sample sequenced in a study of blood T cell repertoires in COVID-19. The assay was immunoSEQ multiplex PCR, and TCRdb's table has in-frame clones only and misses some. The sample has 300,000 to 400,000 clones, 75% to 90% seen once. The material sequenced was peripheral blood. The receptors originated from a woman between 45 and 60 years old with COVID-19, enrolled during active disease.

The DNA for the CDR3 is TGTGCCAGTCGGGGTTACAATGAGCAGTTCTTC. Translation gives CASRGYNEQFF. V usage is TRBV19 and J usage is TRBJ2-1, with D possibly being TRBD2 (5 bases). V lost 8 bases and J 4 bases, leaving 6 bases between the germline ends. The CDR3 has 11 residues. Germline assignment: CDR1 LNHDA and CDR2 SQIVND (reference sequence).

The chain combines TRBV4-1 with TRBJ1-2, with 9 nucleotides matching TRBD1. From germline, CDR1 is MGHRA and CDR2 YSYEKL. This CDR3 spans 18 amino acids. J lost 2 bases, V lost 1 base, and 11 bases had no gene match. CDR3 sequence: CASSQAPGQGAGNYGYTF. The CDR3 nucleotides read TGCGCCAGCAGCCAAGCGCCGGGACAGGGCGCAGGGAACTATGGCTACACCTTC.

The chain combines TRBV5-6 with TRBJ2-3; tentatively, D is TRBD1 (6 bases). The germline V gene encodes CDR1 SGHDT and CDR2 YYEEEE. This CDR3 spans 14 amino acids. V dropped 5 bases and J dropped 2 bases, with 12 bases sitting between them. CDR3 nucleotide sequence: TGTGCCAGCAGTCATAGGACAGCCACAGATACGCAGTATTTT. Its translation: CASSHRTATDTQYF.

The gene calls are TRBV7-9 and TRBJ1-5, with 9 positions matching TRBD1. CDR1 and CDR2 (germline): SEHNR, FQNEAQ (reference sequence). The CDR3 is 12 amino acids. The CDR3 spells CGQGELGQPQHF. CDR3 bases: TGTGGACAGGGGGAATTGGGTCAGCCCCAGCATTTT.

The rearrangement joins TRBV15 to TRBJ2-1, with 9 bases lining up with TRBD2. Germline loops: CDR1 LNHNV, CDR2 YYDKDF (reference sequence). Unmatched junction bases numbered 8, after V lost 3 bases and J lost 8 bases. This CDR3 is 15 amino acids long. The CDR3, as DNA: TGTGCCACCAGCAGCAGGTTAGCGGGAGACTATGAGCAGTTCTTC. Encoded protein: CATSSRLAGDYEQFF.

The chain combines TRBV7-9 with TRBJ2-5; 13 nucleotides match TRBD2. The CDR3 sequence is 17 residues long. Trimming removed 5 bases from V and 5 bases from J; junction bases left unmatched: 11. Germline CDR1 reads SEHNR; CDR2 reads FQNEAQ (reference sequence). CDR3 coding DNA: TGTGCCAGCAGCCAAGGGAGGACTAGCGGGAGTTGGGAGACCCAGTACTTC. Translation gives CASSQGRTSGSWETQYF.

The J gene is TRBJ2-1, the V gene TRBV10-2; D is perhaps TRBD1 (5 bases). The V end was cut by 6 bases, the J end by 5 bases, with 8 bases between. This CDR3 has 12 amino acids. Germline V gene data show CDR1 as WSHSY and CDR2 as SAAADI. This CDR3 is CASSPTDNEQFF. In DNA, the CDR3 is TGCGCCAGCAGCCCGACAGACAATGAGCAGTTCTTC.

J is TRBJ2-1 and V is TRBV5-1, with D maybe TRBD2 (6 bases). The CDR3 has 15 residues. Trimming stripped 6 bases from V and 0 bases from J, with 13 bases between. The germline V gene encodes CDR1 SGHRS and CDR2 YFSETQ. CDR3 sequence reads: CASTIGGPSYNEQFF. The CDR3 DNA follows: TGCGCCAGCACGATCGGGGGTCCCTCCTACAATGAGCAGTTCTTC.

This CDR3 reads CASSYGRLQETQYF. The CDR3 nucleotides read TGTGCCAGCAGTTACGGGAGGCTCCAAGAGACCCAGTACTTC. V gene TRBV6-2 or TRBV6-3 combines with J gene TRBJ2-5; maybe TRBD2 (6 bases). CDR1 MNHEY and CDR2 SVGEGT come from the germline V gene. This CDR3 region has 14 residues. V was clipped by 2 bases and J by 1 base, with 8 bases between them.

The V call is TRBV4-2, the J call TRBJ2-1; D is unresolved. Trimming took 4 bases from V and 10 from J, leaving 14 bases between them. Germline-derived CDR1 and CDR2 are LGHNA and YNFKEQ. The CDR3 length is 13 residues. The CDR3 is CASSPDLVTEQFF. CDR3 sequence (DNA): TGTGCCAGCAGCCCTGATCTAGTAACGGAGCAGTTCTTC.

The V gene is TRBV30, the J gene TRBJ2-7; D gene uncertain. This CDR3 region has 13 residues. Germline V gene data show CDR1 as GTSNPN and CDR2 as SVGIG (reference sequence). V was shortened by 2 bases and J by 4 bases, with 12 bases between the two germline ends. CDR3: CAWSTGLLYEQYF. The CDR3 DNA follows: TGTGCCTGGAGTACTGGGCTCCTATACGAGCAGTACTTC.

This clone was counted at least ten times. This chain links TRBV7-8 with TRBJ2-3, with TRBD2 matching over 8 bases. Looked up from germline, CDR1 is SGHVS and CDR2 is FQNEAQ. This CDR3 is built from 16 residues. Trimming took 1 base from V and 3 from J; bases not matched to a gene: 6. This CDR3 is CASSLGTAGETDTQYF. CDR3 nucleotide sequence: TGTGCCAGCAGCTTAGGGACAGCGGGAGAGACAGATACGCAGTATTTT.

J is TRBJ1-1 and V is TRBV29-1; D remains unclear. Germline values: CDR1 SQVTM, CDR2 ANQGSEA. The CDR3 is 13 residues long. The V end lost 6 bases, the J end lost 4 bases, and 15 bases lay between the germline ends. The CDR3 DNA sequence: TGCAGCGTCGTAGACCGGGAAGGCACTGAAGCTTTCTTT. It encodes CSVVDREGTEAFF.

This chain uses TRBV24-1 with TRBJ2-3, with D hard to call. The CDR3 extends over 15 amino acids. In germline, CDR1 is KGHDR, CDR2 SFDVKD. Trimming stripped 5 bases from V and 5 bases from J, with 16 bases between. Here the CDR3 DNA reads TGTGCCACCAGTGCTTACTACCAGAGGAAAGATACGCAGTATTTT. This gives the protein CATSAYYQRKDTQYF.

V and J are TRBV7-9 and TRBJ2-1, with a weak D call TRBD2 (5 bases). The CDR3 totals 15 residues. Trimming removed 1 base from V and 12 bases from J, with 19 bases in between. Per the germline V gene, CDR1 is SEHNR and CDR2 is FQNEAQ (reference sequence). CDR3 sequence (DNA): TGTGCCAGCAGCTTAGGGTTGACGATGGGAGTACCGCAGTTCTTC. Protein sequence: CASSLGLTMGVPQFF. The full variable domain, its missing parts supplied by reference TRBV7-9 and TRBJ2-1, is DTGVSQNPRHKITKRGQNVTFRCDPISEHNRLYWYRQTLGQGPEFLTYFQNEAQLEKSRLLSDRFSAERPKGSFSTLEIQRTEQGDSAMYLCASSLGLTMGVPQFFGPGTRLTVL.

CDR3 sequence: CAWSREQGSYGYTF. CDR3 DNA: TGTGCCTGGAGCCGGGAACAGGGGAGCTATGGCTACACCTTC. The genes are TRBV30 and TRBJ1-2; TRBD1 agrees at 7 bases. CDR1 GTSNPN and CDR2 SVGIG come from the germline V gene (reference sequence). Trimming cost V 3 bases and J 4 bases; bases outside gene matches: 8. The length of the CDR3 is 14 residues.

The rearrangement uses TRBV12-5 and TRBJ2-1; 12 bases map to TRBD2. CDR1 is LGHNT and CDR2 is FRNRAP in the germline V gene. V shed 2 bases and J 9 bases; nucleotides not matched to a gene: 8. The CDR3 has 16 amino acids. CDR3 nucleotides: TGTGCTAGTGGTTTGCCCCTAGCGGGAGGGCCCGGTGAGCAGTTCTTC. Translating it yields CASGLPLAGGPGEQFF.

There are a few counts of this clone. The rearrangement joins TRBV7-9 to TRBJ2-2; D unclear. CDR3 length: 14 residues. Germline V gene sequence: CDR1 SEHNR, CDR2 FQNEAQ (reference sequence). V was trimmed by 3 bases and J by 1 base, leaving 6 bases between them. The CDR3 loop reads CASSLSQNTGELFF. The CDR3 nucleotides are TGTGCCAGCAGCTTGTCACAGAACACCGGGGAGCTGTTTTTT.

This chain links TRBV7-2 with TRBJ2-2; TRBD1 matches 9 bases. Trimming removed 5 bases from V and 7 bases from J; junction bases left unmatched: 8. Germline CDR1 and CDR2: SGHTA and FQGNSA. The CDR3 contains 15 residues. The CDR3 DNA is TGTGCCAGCAGCACCCGACAGGGGGGGGTCGGGGAGCTGTTTTTT. Translating gives CASSTRQGGVGELFF.

V gene TRBV27 combines with J gene TRBJ2-7; a possible D gene is TRBD2 (6 bases). Looked up from germline, CDR1 is MNHEY and CDR2 is SMNVEV (reference sequence). Trimming removed 3 bases at V and 7 bases at J, with 13 bases between. The CDR3 is made up of 13 amino acids. The CDR3: CASSFSREAEQYF. The CDR3 DNA is TGTGCCAGCAGTTTTTCCAGGGAGGCGGAGCAGTACTTC.

This clone is a singleton in its sample. The chain carries TRBV2 and TRBJ1-5; TRBD1 is a possible D gene (5 bases). CDR1 and CDR2 from the germline V gene are SNHLY and FYNNEI. The V end lost 11 bases, the J end lost 4 bases, and 18 bases lay between the germline ends. CDR3 length equals 14 residues. This chain's CDR3 is CAVAREEGNQPQHF. CDR3 bases: TGTGCCGTCGCCAGGGAAGAAGGGAATCAGCCCCAGCATTTT.